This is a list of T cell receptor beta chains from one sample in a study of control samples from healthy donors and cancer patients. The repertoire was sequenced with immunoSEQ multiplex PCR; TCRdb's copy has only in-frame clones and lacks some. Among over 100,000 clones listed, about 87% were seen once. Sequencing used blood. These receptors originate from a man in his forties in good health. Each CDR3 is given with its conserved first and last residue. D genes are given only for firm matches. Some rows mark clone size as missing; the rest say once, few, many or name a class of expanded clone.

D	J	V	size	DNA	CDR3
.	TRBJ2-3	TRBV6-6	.	TGTGCCAGCAGTTCCCCTGGCACAGATACGCAGTATTTT	CASSSPGTDTQYF
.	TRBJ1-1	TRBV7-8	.	TGTGCCAGCAGCTTAATCAGGAAGAACACTGAAGCTTTCTTT	CASSLIRKNTEAFF
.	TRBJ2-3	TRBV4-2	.	TGTGCCAGCACCCACACGGCCGGGCCCTCCGGAGATACGCAGTATTTT	CASTHTAGPSGDTQYF
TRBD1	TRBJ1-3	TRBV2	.	TGTGCCAGCAGTGAACAGGGGGAAGGAAACACCATATATTTT	CASSEQGEGNTIYF
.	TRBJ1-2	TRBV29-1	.	TGCAGCGTGACCGACACGAAGAATGGCTACACCTTC	CSVTDTKNGYTF
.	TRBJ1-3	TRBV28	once	TGTGCCAGCAGTCCAACGCAGGGTTCGGGAAACACCATATATTTT	CASSPTQGSGNTIYF
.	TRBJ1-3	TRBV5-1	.	TGCGCCAGCAGTGGGATTACTGGAAACACCATATATTTT	CASSGITGNTIYF
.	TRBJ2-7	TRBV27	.	TGTGCCAGCAGTACAAACAGGGATTCCTACGAGCAGTACTTC	CASSTNRDSYEQYF
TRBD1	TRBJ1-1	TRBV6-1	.	TGTGCCAGCAGTGATTCCGGGACAGGGGGTTTCAACACTGAAGCTTTCTTT	CASSDSGTGGFNTEAFF
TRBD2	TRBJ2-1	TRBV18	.	TGTGCCAGCTCCCCGGGACTAGCGGGGGGTAGTGAGCAGTTCTTC	CASSPGLAGGSEQFF
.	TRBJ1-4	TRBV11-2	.	TGTGCCAGCAGCCCAGGGTCCTGGGGTGAAAAACTGTTTTTT	CASSPGSWGEKLFF
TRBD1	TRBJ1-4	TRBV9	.	TGTGCCAGCAGCGAGCGACAGGGGGATGAAAAACTGTTTTTT	CASSERQGDEKLFF
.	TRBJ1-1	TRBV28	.	TGTGCCAGCAGCTCAGGGGTGGGGGACACTGAAGCTTTCTTT	CASSSGVGDTEAFF
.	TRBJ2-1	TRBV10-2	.	TGCGCCAGCAGTGAGTGGACCGGCTCCTACAATGAGCAGTTCTTC	CASSEWTGSYNEQFF
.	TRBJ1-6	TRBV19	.	TGTGCCAGTAGCACAGACAAGAATTCACCCCTCCACTTT	CASSTDKNSPLHF
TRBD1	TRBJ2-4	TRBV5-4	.	TGTGCCAGCAGCTTGGCGTCCAGGGGGAAAAACATTCAGTACTTC	CASSLASRGKNIQYF
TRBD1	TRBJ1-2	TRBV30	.	TGTGCCCTTAAACAGAACCAGATGGGACAGGAACGATATGGCTACACCTTC	CALKQNQMGQERYGYTF
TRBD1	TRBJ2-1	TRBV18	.	TGTGCCAGCTCAGATAGGACAGGGGGCGCGGATGAGCAGTTCTTC	CASSDRTGGADEQFF
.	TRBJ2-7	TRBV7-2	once	TGTGCCAGCAGCAAGGACGGTCCTTCCTACGAGCAGTACTTC	CASSKDGPSYEQYF
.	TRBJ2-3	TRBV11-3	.	TGTGCCAGCAGCCCGGGACTGTCCCAAGGTGCGCAGTATTTT	CASSPGLSQGAQYF
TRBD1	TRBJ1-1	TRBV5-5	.	TGTGCCAGCAGCGCACACCTACGAGGGGACAGGGGATCTGACACTGAAGCTTTCTTT	CASSAHLRGDRGSDTEAFF
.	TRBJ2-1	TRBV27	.	TGTGCCAGCAGTTTGTGGCAGACTAGCTCCTACAATGAGCAGTTCTTC	CASSLWQTSSYNEQFF
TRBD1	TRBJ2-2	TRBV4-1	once	TGCGCCAGCAGCCAACATACAGGGGTGTCGGCCGGGGAGCTGTTTTTT	CASSQHTGVSAGELFF
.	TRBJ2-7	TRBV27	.	TGTGCCAGCAGTTTGGGGTACGAGCAGTACTTC	CASSLGYEQYF
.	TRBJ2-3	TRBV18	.	TGTGCCAGCTCACCGTCTCCGGGGACTGTCCTCATGGATACGCAGTATTTT	CASSPSPGTVLMDTQYF
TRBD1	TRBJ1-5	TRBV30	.	TGTGCCTGGAACACCGGGGACAGGAGGTCCAATCAGCCCCAGCATTTT	CAWNTGDRRSNQPQHF
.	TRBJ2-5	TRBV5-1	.	TGCGCCAGCAGCTTGGATGGAAGGGGGCGGGAGCGGACCCAGTACTTC	CASSLDGRGRERTQYF
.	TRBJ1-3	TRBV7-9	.	TGTGCCAGCAGCTTAGGTTTGCAGGAGAACACCATATATTTT	CASSLGLQENTIYF
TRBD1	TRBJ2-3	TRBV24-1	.	TGTGCCACCAGTGCCCTACAGGGGCGAAGCACAGATACGCAGTATTTT	CATSALQGRSTDTQYF
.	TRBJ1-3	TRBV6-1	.	TGTGCCAGCAGTGAGAAAGGAGGGGCTGGAAACACCATATATTTT	CASSEKGGAGNTIYF